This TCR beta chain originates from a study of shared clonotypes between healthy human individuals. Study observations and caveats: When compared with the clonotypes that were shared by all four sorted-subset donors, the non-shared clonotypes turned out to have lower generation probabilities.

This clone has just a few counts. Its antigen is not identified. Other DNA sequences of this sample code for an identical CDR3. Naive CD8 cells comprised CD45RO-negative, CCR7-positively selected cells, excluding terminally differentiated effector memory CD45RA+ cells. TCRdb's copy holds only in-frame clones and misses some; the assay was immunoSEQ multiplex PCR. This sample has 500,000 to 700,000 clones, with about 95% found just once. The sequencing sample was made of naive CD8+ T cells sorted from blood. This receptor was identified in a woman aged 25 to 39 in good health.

CDR3 residues: CASSLTDYGYTF. As DNA, the CDR3 is TGCGCCAGCAGCTTGACTGACTATGGCTACACCTTC. The V and J genes are TRBV5-1 and TRBJ1-2; no reliable D call. The CDR3 runs to 12 residues. Germline CDR1 and CDR2: SGHRS and YFSETQ. Trimming removed 1 base from V and 3 bases from J, with 4 bases in between. The full variable domain, completed using reference TRBV5-1 and TRBJ1-2, is KAGVTQTPRYLIKTRGQQVTLSCSPISGHRSVSWYQQTPGQGLQFLFEYFSETQRNKGNFPGRFSGRQFSNSRSEMNVSTLELGDSALYLCASSLTDYGYTFGSGTRLTVV.